Ten or more counts support the clone carrying this TCR beta chain. The antigen is undetermined. Patients aged 18 to 65 had newly diagnosed hyperthyroidism lasting under 2 months. This specimen comes from a study of T cells in Graves' hyperthyroidism and ophthalmopathy. Study observations and caveats: Patients with ophthalmopathy were separated from those with stable hyperthyroidism by a 13 V-J model. Appearing also in blood were most of the thyroid clonotypes expanded above 0.001. The model made its ophthalmopathy prediction, and onset followed a median approximately 6 months later.

Germline values: CDR1 LGHNA, CDR2 YSLEER. The CDR3 runs 16 residues. The ends lost 2 bases at V and 1 base at J; junction bases unmatched: 2. RNA transcripts were the template for amplifying TCR beta CDR3 regions. HTBI primers were used for first-round RT-PCR of the TCR CDR3. TCRdb reanalysed the multiplex PCR reads using MiXCR and keeps one entry per CDR3 protein. The data contain 530,000 or so distinct CDR3 sequences, roughly 50% of them singletons. Sequencing was carried out using peripheral blood or thyroid tissue (not recorded which). The chain combines TRBV4-3 with TRBJ2-6; 7 bases align to TRBD2. This sequence originates from a young woman with Graves' hyperthyroidism. This CDR3 reads CASSQRGGSGANVLTF. The CDR3 nucleotides read TGCGCCAGCAGCCAAAGGGGAGGGTCTGGGGCCAACGTCCTGACTTTC.